Each of the 9 T cell receptor beta chains below was sequenced from the same sample in a study of T-cell memory formation after mild COVID-19. TCRdb re-analysed the 5' RACE reads in MiXCR, keeping a single row per CDR3 protein. The sample includes 150,000 or so distinct CDR3 sequences, approximately 10% of them seen just once. The sample taken for sequencing was PBMCs or a T cell subset sorted from them (not recorded which). The receptors here all came from a man aged 18 to 29 who had mild COVID-19 (a few samples of this study predate the infection). Cell type and time point are not known.

The sample holds a few counts of this clonotype. CDR3 protein: CASRMANPDNEQFF. Here the CDR3 DNA reads TGCGCCAGCAGAATGGCCAACCCAGACAATGAGCAGTTCTTC. The rearrangement joins TRBV5-1 to TRBJ2-1; D gene uncertain. The germline V and J ends were trimmed by 5 bases and 5 bases, with 14 bases remaining between them. The CDR3 sequence is 14 residues long. Germline values: CDR1 SGHRS, CDR2 YFSETQ. Full variable domain (outside the CDR3, taken from reference TRBV5-1 and TRBJ2-1): KAGVTQTPRYLIKTRGQQVTLSCSPISGHRSVSWYQQTPGQGLQFLFEYFSETQRNKGNFPGRFSGRQFSNSRSEMNVSTLELGDSALYLCASRMANPDNEQFFGPGTRLTVL.

This clonotype was observed a few times. The CDR3 sequence is CASSLQFRSWENTEAFF. The CDR3 DNA reads TGTGCCAGCAGTTTACAGTTTCGCTCATGGGAGAACACTGAAGCTTTCTTT. This rearrangement joins TRBV27 to TRBJ1-1; D gene ambiguous. The CDR3 has 17 amino acids. V was pared by 2 bases and J by 1 base, with 17 bases between. CDR1 and CDR2 from the germline V gene are MNHEY and SMNVEV (reference sequence).

This chain joins TRBV15 and TRBJ1-3; D unclear. Per germline, CDR1 LNHNV and CDR2 YYDKDF (reference sequence). The CDR3 sequence is 15 residues long. The ends were cut back, 1 base at V and 4 bases at J, with 11 bases in the middle. CDR3: CATSRGLGRGNTIYF. The CDR3 nucleotides are TGTGCCACCAGCAGAGGCCTTGGACGGGGAAACACCATATATTTT.

This chain joins TRBV7-2 and TRBJ2-3; D is unclear. This CDR3 spans 15 amino acids. Per the germline V gene, CDR1 is SGHTA and CDR2 is FQGNSA. Trimming took off 5 bases at V and 0 bases at J, with 12 bases between the two ends. The CDR3 here is CASSPDPYSTDTQYF. CDR3 in DNA: TGTGCCAGCAGCCCCGACCCGTATAGCACAGATACGCAGTATTTT.

This clonotype was found a few times. This chain links TRBV27 with TRBJ2-2, with 16 bases identical to TRBD2. The CDR3 is 18 amino acids. With V trimmed by 5 bases and J by 3 bases, 6 bases remained unmatched. Germline values: CDR1 MNHEY, CDR2 SMNVEV (reference sequence). The CDR3 DNA follows: TGTGCCAGCAGTCTCCAGGGACTAGCGGGGGGGTACACCGGGGAGCTGTTTTTT. Protein sequence: CASSLQGLAGGYTGELFF.

The chain uses TRBV21-1 and TRBJ2-3; the table calls TRBD1, which could not be checked here. TRBV21-1 is given as a pseudogene. CDR3 length: 17 residues. The CDR3 is CASSKNPRGGCTDTQYF. The CDR3 DNA reads as TGTGCCAGCAGCAAAAACCCCCGTGGCGGTTGCACAGATACGCAGTATTTT.

This clonotype has more than one count but fewer than ten. The chain combines TRBV5-1 with TRBJ1-1; D not resolved. CDR3 length: 15 residues. V was clipped by 4 bases and J by 0 bases, with 13 bases between them. The germline gives CDR1 SGHRS, CDR2 YFSETQ. The CDR3 DNA follows: TGCGCCAGCAGCGGTGCTGGGTCCATGAACACTGAAGCTTTCTTT. This gives the protein CASSGAGSMNTEAFF.

The chain is built from TRBV6-5 and TRBJ2-3, with D perhaps TRBD1 (6 bases). Trimming shortened V by 6 bases and J by 3 bases, and 16 bases separated the two germline ends. The germline V gene has CDR1 MNHEY and CDR2 SVGAGI. The CDR3 consists of 15 residues. The chain's CDR3 is CASRARGSGTDTQYF. CDR3 bases: TGTGCCAGCAGGGCCAGGGGATCTGGTACAGATACGCAGTATTTT.

This clonotype was seen a handful of times. The genes are TRBV11-2 and TRBJ1-6; D is undetermined. CDR1 and CDR2 from the germline V gene are SGHAT and FQNNGV. The CDR3 totals 14 residues. The V end lost 5 bases, the J end lost 12 bases, and 17 bases lay between the germline ends. CDR3 bases: TGTGCCAGCAGCCTGGACCCTGGAGTCCTACCCCTCCACTTT. Residues: CASSLDPGVLPLHF.